The 21 T cell receptor beta chains reported below all come from one sample, sequenced in a study of naive and memory T cell subsets. Both TRBC1 and TRBC2 were covered by a beta constant-region primer of two equimolar oligonucleotides. Nested alpha and beta constant-region primers with the SP2 primer drove four PCR rounds on ligated cDNA. TCRdb passed the UMI-ligation and nested PCR reads through MiXCR, listing each CDR3 protein once. The data contain 120,000 to 150,000 distinct CDR3 sequences, under 25% of them singletons. For these receptors, no antigen is known. Study-level results: Naive repertoires, especially CD8, held a few larger clonotypes, possibly memory cells re-expressing CD45RA.

What was sequenced was naive CD4+ T cells from blood. Source of these receptors: a human donor in good health.

This clonotype has at least ten counts. The chain combines TRBV4-2 with TRBJ2-3; 8 nucleotides align to TRBD2. CDR1 is LGHNA, CDR2 YNFKEQ, per germline. V dropped 2 bases and J dropped 1; count of bases not matched to a gene: 2. This CDR3 contains 15 residues. CDR3 bases: TGTGCCAGCAGCCAAATGACTAGCGGCACAGATACGCAGTATTTT. Its protein product is CASSQMTSGTDTQYF.

The rearrangement joins TRBV20-1 to TRBJ2-1; the D call may be TRBD1 or TRBD2 (5 bases each). Trimming took 7 bases from V and 0 from J, leaving 13 bases between them. Germline CDR1 and CDR2: DFQATT and SNEGSKA (reference sequence). The CDR3 has 14 amino acids. The CDR3 sequence: CSVTGLSSYNEQFF. The CDR3 DNA reads as TGCAGTGTCACAGGACTCAGCTCCTACAATGAGCAGTTCTTC.

The chain links TRBV12-3 or TRBV12-4 to TRBJ1-2; 7 bases line up with TRBD1. The CDR3 has 16 amino acids. V trimming: 6 bases; J trimming: 7 bases; junction bases outside the gene matches: 17. CDR3 residues: CASRGSRTTGKGGYTF. CDR3 DNA sequence: TGTGCCAGCAGGGGTTCCCGGACGACAGGGAAGGGTGGCTACACCTTC.

In this sample, this clonotype turned up a few times. J is TRBJ2-3 and V is TRBV3-1; D tentatively fits TRBD1 or TRBD2 (5 bases each). The CDR3 extends over 19 amino acids. Germline V gives CDR1 LGHDT, CDR2 YNNKEL (reference sequence). V was clipped by 0 bases and J by 2 bases, with 21 bases between them. The CDR3 here is CASSQESGALRPSTDTQYF. The CDR3 DNA sequence: TGTGCCAGCAGCCAAGAGTCCGGGGCCCTCAGACCCTCCACAGATACGCAGTATTTT.

This clonotype was detected a few times. V usage is TRBV27 and J usage is TRBJ2-1; 10 bases map to TRBD2. From germline, CDR1 is MNHEY and CDR2 SMNVEV (reference sequence). This CDR3 has 16 residues. Trimming removed 8 bases from V and 11 bases from J; junction bases left unmatched: 18. The CDR3 region has the DNA TGTGCCAGCGAGAAGTTGGGACTAGCGAAGGGGCAAAAGCAGTTCTTC. Translation gives CASEKLGLAKGQKQFF.

The chain links TRBV29-1 to TRBJ2-7; 8 bases are a match to TRBD2. The CDR3 has 14 residues. Trimming cost V 5 bases and J 3 bases; bases outside gene matches: 9. Germline V gene data show CDR1 as SQVTM and CDR2 as ANQGSEA. The CDR3 sequence: CSVRRPGTSYEQYF. The CDR3 coding sequence is TGCAGCGTTCGGAGGCCCGGGACTAGCTACGAGCAGTACTTC.

The CDR3 DNA reads as TGTGCCAGCAGCTTAGCCGTTTGGGGAAAAGAGGCACGTACTACCTACGAGCAGTACTTC. It specifies CASSLAVWGKEARTTYEQYF. The J gene is TRBJ2-7, the V gene TRBV7-9; unclear D gene. CDR1 is SEHNR and CDR2 is FQNEAQ in the germline V gene (reference sequence). Trimming left V 0 bases short and J 2 bases short, with 26 bases between. The CDR3 has 20 amino acids.

This clonotype was counted a few times. J is TRBJ1-4 and V is TRBV28; D ambiguous. Trimming took off 4 bases at V and 11 bases at J, with 11 bases between the two ends. CDR1 is MDHEN and CDR2 is SYDVKM in the germline V gene. The CDR3 covers 12 residues. CDR3 region: CASSSTMGKLFF. CDR3 in DNA: TGTGCCAGCAGTTCAACCATGGGGAAACTGTTTTTT.

This clonotype was found a few times. The chain uses TRBV18 and TRBJ1-1; 10 bases align to TRBD1. V dropped 2 bases and J dropped 6; count of bases not matched to a gene: 9. The CDR3 has 16 amino acids. Germline V gives CDR1 KGHSH, CDR2 LQKENI. The CDR3 sequence is CASSPLRQGASSEAFF. Here the CDR3 DNA reads TGTGCCAGCTCACCATTAAGACAGGGGGCATCGTCTGAAGCTTTCTTT. Using reference TRBV18 and TRBJ1-1 for the parts outside the CDR3, the full variable domain is NAGVMQNPRHLVRRRGQEARLRCSPMKGHSHVYWYRQLPEEGLKFMVYLQKENIIDESGMPKERFSAEFPKEGPSILRIQQVVRGDSAAYFCASSPLRQGASSEAFFGQGTRLTVV.

J is TRBJ1-5 and V is TRBV6-2 or TRBV6-3; a weak D match, TRBD1 (5 bases). CDR3 length: 14 amino acids. Germline lookup yields CDR1 MNHEY and CDR2 SVGEGT. V was shortened by 0 bases and J by 5 bases, with 8 bases between the two germline ends. CDR3 nucleotides: TGTGCCAGCAGTTACTCGCAGGGCTATCAGCCCCAGCATTTT. Protein product: CASSYSQGYQPQHF.

A few counts support this clonotype. The chain carries TRBV9 and TRBJ2-1; TRBD2 agrees at 13 bases. CDR1 is SGDLS and CDR2 is YYNGEE in the germline V gene. V was pared by 4 bases and J by 7 bases, with 5 bases of the junction left unmatched. The CDR3 is 15 residues long. The chain's CDR3 is CASSSLAGGGNEQFF. CDR3 nucleotide sequence: TGTGCCAGCAGCTCACTAGCGGGAGGGGGGAATGAGCAGTTCTTC.

This clonotype was seen more than once but under ten times. This chain uses TRBV28 with TRBJ2-5; D may match TRBD1 or TRBD2 (5 bases each). Germline V gives CDR1 MDHEN, CDR2 SYDVKM. Trimming stripped 6 bases from V and 6 bases from J, with 11 bases between. The CDR3 is made up of 12 amino acids. The DNA for the CDR3 is TGTGCCAGCAGGACGGGGCAGAAGACCCAGTACTTC. Amino acids: CASRTGQKTQYF.

This clonotype has just a few counts. This chain joins TRBV11-1 and TRBJ2-1; D is perhaps TRBD1 or TRBD2 (5 bases each). Germline V gives CDR1 SGHAT, CDR2 FQDESV (reference sequence). This CDR3 is 14 amino acids long. V gave up 2 bases and J gave up 5 bases, with 10 bases separating them. CDR3 sequence reads: CASSLWQGHNEQFF. Here the CDR3 DNA reads TGTGCCAGCAGCTTATGGCAGGGACACAATGAGCAGTTCTTC.

The rearrangement joins TRBV28 to TRBJ1-2, with D tentatively TRBD1 (5 bases). V gave up 3 bases and J gave up 0 bases, with 14 bases separating them. Germline V gene data show CDR1 as MDHEN and CDR2 as SYDVKM. This CDR3 comprises 16 residues. CDR3 residues: CASSFPQTEANYGYTF. DNA of the CDR3: TGTGCCAGCAGTTTTCCCCAGACAGAAGCTAACTATGGCTACACCTTC.

The chain recombines TRBV3-1 with TRBJ2-3; D gene ambiguous. CDR1 and CDR2 from the germline V gene are LGHDT and YNNKEL (reference sequence). V gave up 4 bases and J gave up 6 bases, with 14 bases separating them. The CDR3 spans 14 residues. Here the CDR3 DNA reads TGTGCCAGCAGCCTAACGATCGCCGGGGATACGCAGTATTTT. Protein: CASSLTIAGDTQYF.

The chain couples TRBV19 to TRBJ1-5; no clear D gene. V was trimmed by 3 bases and J by 3 bases, leaving 15 bases between them. The CDR3 length is 16 residues. Germline loops: CDR1 LNHDA, CDR2 SQIVND (reference sequence). CDR3 DNA: TGTGCCAGTAGTATCCTCGGGCAGGTTACCAATCAGCCCCAGCATTTT. Translated, it gives CASSILGQVTNQPQHF.

This chain uses TRBV29-1 with TRBJ1-5; possibly TRBD1 for D (5 bases). The CDR3 length is 13 residues. The germline gives CDR1 SQVTM, CDR2 ANQGSEA. Trimming took off 6 bases at V and 1 base at J, with 10 bases between the two ends. For the CDR3, the DNA is TGCAGCGTCGTTGACAGCAGCAATCAGCCCCAGCATTTT. Translating it yields CSVVDSSNQPQHF. Full variable domain (missing parts from reference TRBV29-1 and TRBJ1-5): SAVISQKPSRDICQRGTSLTIQCQVDSQVTMMFWYRQQPGQSLTLIATANQGSEATYESGFVIDKFPISRPNLTFSTLTVSNMSPEDSSIYLCSVVDSSNQPQHFGDGTRLSIL.

The chain combines TRBV15 with TRBJ2-7; perhaps TRBD1 as D (6 bases). V lost 2 bases and J 4 bases, leaving 15 bases between the germline ends. The CDR3 is 15 amino acids. CDR1 and CDR2 (germline): LNHNV, YYDKDF (reference sequence). CDR3 residues: CATSRPEQGKYEQYF. CDR3 DNA: TGTGCCACCAGCAGACCGGAACAGGGAAAGTACGAGCAGTACTTC.

This clonotype was seen just once. This rearrangement joins TRBV6-5 to TRBJ1-4; D is uncertain. V was shortened by 3 bases and J by 1 base, with 9 bases between the two germline ends. This CDR3 comprises 15 residues. CDR1 and CDR2 (germline): MNHEY, SVGAGI. Here the CDR3 reads CASSYQLGTNEKLFF. CDR3 DNA: TGTGCCAGCAGTTATCAATTGGGAACTAATGAAAAACTGTTTTTT.

CDR3 region: CASSFRRGGPYEQYF. In DNA, the CDR3 is TGTGCCAGCAGTTTCAGGAGAGGGGGCCCCTACGAGCAGTACTTC. This chain joins TRBV28 and TRBJ2-7, with TRBD1 matching over 7 bases. V lost 3 bases to trimming and J lost 2 bases; unmatched junction nucleotides: 7. Germline V gene sequence: CDR1 MDHEN, CDR2 SYDVKM. The CDR3 spans 15 residues.

The chain has TRBV6-2 or TRBV6-3 and TRBJ1-5; D might be TRBD1 (6 bases). The CDR3 covers 15 residues. The germline V gene encodes CDR1 MNHEY and CDR2 SVGEGT. The ends were cut back, 1 base at V and 6 bases at J, with 13 bases in the middle. The CDR3 sequence: CASSYFSGGSQPQHF. CDR3 nucleotides: TGTGCCAGCAGTTACTTTTCCGGGGGCTCTCAGCCCCAGCATTTT.